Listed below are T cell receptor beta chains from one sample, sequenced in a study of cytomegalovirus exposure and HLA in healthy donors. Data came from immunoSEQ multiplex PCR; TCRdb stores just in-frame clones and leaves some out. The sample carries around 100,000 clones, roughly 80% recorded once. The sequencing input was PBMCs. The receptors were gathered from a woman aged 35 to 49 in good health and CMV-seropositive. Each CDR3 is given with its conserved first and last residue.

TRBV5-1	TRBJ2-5	CASSFVGGATSETQYF
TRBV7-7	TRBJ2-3	CASSPLGGQGSTDTQYF
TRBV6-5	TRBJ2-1	CASTGTGGDYNEQFF
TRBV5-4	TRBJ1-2	CASSLDSGGNGYTF
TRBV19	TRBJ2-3	CASRYGASFGTDTQYF
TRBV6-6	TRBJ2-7	CASSEDIFEQYF
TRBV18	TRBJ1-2	CASSPSRSGQGYGYTF
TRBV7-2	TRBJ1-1	CASSVLRSGKAFF
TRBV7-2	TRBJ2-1	CASSVAGTSRNEQFF
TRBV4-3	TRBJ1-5	CASSQDVGTGAQHF
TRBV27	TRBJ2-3	CASSSGLAGTDTQYF
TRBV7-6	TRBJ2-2	CASSFVGLAGVPGELFF
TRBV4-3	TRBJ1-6	CASSQGRQDDSPLHF
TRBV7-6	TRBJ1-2	CASSLDRDGHTF
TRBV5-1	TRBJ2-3	CASSLAAGKMDTQYF
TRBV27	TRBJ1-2	CASSLSGTGGYGYTF
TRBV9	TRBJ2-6	CASSVEPRSGSGANVLTF
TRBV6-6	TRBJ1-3	CASSFGTLFSGNTIYF
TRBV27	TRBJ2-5	CASSLGGSETQYF
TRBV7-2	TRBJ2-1	CASSTDRGYNEQFF
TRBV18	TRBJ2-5	CASSPKETQYF
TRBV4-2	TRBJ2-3	CASSYLAGEGTDTQYF
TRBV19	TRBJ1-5	CASFVGGVGQPQHF
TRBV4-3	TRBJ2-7	CASSQDSSISYEQYF
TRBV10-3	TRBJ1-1	CAISSGESEAFF
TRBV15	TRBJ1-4	CATSRVGTGNNEKLFF
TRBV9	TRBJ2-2	CASSATGGAAGELFF
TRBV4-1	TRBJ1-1	CASSQDGGGNTEAFF
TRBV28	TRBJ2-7	CASSPTSGGLKEQYF
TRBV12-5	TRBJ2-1	CASGSDSYNEQFF
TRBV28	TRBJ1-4	CASSPPGATNEKLFF
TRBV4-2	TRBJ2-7	CASSLGRGSSYEQYF
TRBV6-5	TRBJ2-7	CASTRGPPFVEQYF
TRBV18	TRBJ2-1	CASSPDRDSSYNEQFF
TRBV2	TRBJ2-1	CASSERLVGNEQFF
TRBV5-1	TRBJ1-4	CASSLGSGVNEKLFF
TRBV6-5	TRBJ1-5	CASSSQTKGSNQPQHF
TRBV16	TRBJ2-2	CASSLLAANTGELFF
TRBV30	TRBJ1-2	CAWSGNRGHGYTF
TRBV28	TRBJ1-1	CASSLDRVNTEAFF
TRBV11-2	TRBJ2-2	CASSFEPGPGELFF
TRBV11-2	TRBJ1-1	CASSPGQGAMNTEAFF
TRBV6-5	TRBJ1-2	CASNPSGQGAQGYTF
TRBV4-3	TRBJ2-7	CASSQQTGGFWEQYF
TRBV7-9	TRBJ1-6	CASSSGGYNSPLHF
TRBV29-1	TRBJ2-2	CSVIRGTGELFF
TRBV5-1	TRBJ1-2	CASSPFVQTNYGYTF
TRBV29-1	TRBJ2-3	CSVGSGVEDTQYF
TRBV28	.	CASIGQGETYEQYF
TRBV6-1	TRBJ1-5	CASSDRAENQPQHF